The sequence of this T cell receptor beta chain was determined in a study of vaccination and CD4 T cells after COVID-19. For the study at large: As their vaccination, participants received two doses of either BNT162b2 or mRNA-1273 vaccine. Post-vaccine specimens were obtained a median approximately 70 days after dose two (range 14 to 241).

Points on this clonotype: Its antigen is unidentified.

As for treatment: roughly ten-day PBMC culture with coronavirus spike peptide pools or control peptides (ViraFEST assay). CDR1 is MNHEY, CDR2 SMNVEV, per germline (reference sequence). The CDR3 totals 11 residues. Trimming cost V 7 bases and J 6 bases, with 10 bases left between them. Whole-study results and caveats: Of the reactive clones in convalescent patients, a median about 86% showed up only post-vaccination.

Oncomine TCR Beta short-read sequencing was applied to DNA from cultured CD4+ T cells. From the PCR reads, TCRdb called clonotypes with MiXCR, one entry per CDR3 protein. The sample contains fewer than 20,000 distinct CDR3 sequences, about 80% of which appear only once. Input material: CD4+ T cells from blood, cultured in vitro. This receptor was obtained from a human donor who had recovered from COVID-19. The chain couples TRBV27 to TRBJ2-7; no reliable D call. CDR3 bases: TGTGCCAGCATCAAGGGCCTCGAGCAGTACTTC. The encoded protein is CASIKGLEQYF.